This is a list of T cell receptor beta chains from one sample in a study of patients and donors after allogeneic stem cell transplantation. TCRdb analysed the RT-PCR reads with MiXCR anew, one entry per CDR3 protein. Here the sample spans about a million distinct CDR3 sequences, about a sixth being singletons. The sequencing sample was made of blood, either unsorted or a sorted T cell fraction (not recorded which). The receptors were gathered from a human donor who was either an allogeneic HSCT recipient or a stem cell or donor lymphocyte infusion donor (not recorded which). It is not recorded whose cells these are; they may come from a transplant donor. The CDR3 runs from the conserved cysteine through the conserved F or W. D genes are given only for firm matches. Part of the rows lack a size; the others show once, few, many or a class for expanded clones.

.	TRBV7-2	16	.	TRBJ1-5	CASSQGGWQGNQPQHF	TGTGCCAGCAGCCAAGGGGGTTGGCAGGGGAATCAGCCCCAGCATTTT
.	TRBV7-8	15	.	TRBJ2-3	CASSLRRAFTDTQYF	TGTGCCAGCAGCTTACGACGGGCCTTCACAGATACGCAGTATTTT
.	TRBV9	16	once	TRBJ2-3	CASSVRPAGAADTQYF	TGTGCCAGCAGCGTAAGGCCGGCGGGGGCGGCGGATACGCAGTATTTT
.	TRBV12-3/TRBV12-4	11	.	TRBJ1-2	CASSSWSGYTF	TGTGCCAGCAGCTCTTGGTCGGGCTACACCTTC
.	TRBV4-1	15	.	TRBJ2-7	CASSQGGGGPYEQYF	TGCGCCAGCAGCCAAGGGGGGGGCGGACCCTACGAGCAGTACTTC
TRBD2	TRBV6-1	13	many	TRBJ2-5	CASSRGLAETQYF	TGTGCCAGCAGTCGCGGACTAGCGGAGACCCAGTACTTC
.	TRBV12-3/TRBV12-4	17	few	TRBJ2-3	CASSRPGGSGSTDTQYF	TGTGCCAGCAGTCGCCCCGGGGGAAGCGGGAGCACAGATACGCAGTATTTT
.	TRBV7-2	13	many	TRBJ1-1	CASRRRVNTEAFF	TGTGCCAGTAGGCGGAGGGTGAACACTGAAGCTTTCTTT
.	TRBV20-1	15	.	TRBJ2-3	CSALNNRPLGDTQYF	TGCAGTGCTCTCAACAATCGGCCTCTCGGGGATACGCAGTATTTT
.	TRBV11-3	14	.	TRBJ2-6	CASSFMSGANVLTF	TGTGCCAGCAGCTTTATGAGCGGGGCCAACGTCCTGACTTTC
.	TRBV5-5	16	few	TRBJ2-3	CASSGIQGGYTDTQYF	TGTGCCAGCAGCGGAATACAGGGTGGTTACACAGATACGCAGTATTTT
TRBD2	TRBV4-2	15	.	TRBJ2-1	CASSPGTSGIDEQFF	TGTGCCAGCAGTCCCGGGACTAGCGGTATCGATGAGCAGTTCTTC
TRBD1	TRBV7-9	12	.	TRBJ1-1	CASSQGGRGAFF	TGTGCCAGCAGCCAAGGGGGCCGCGGAGCTTTCTTT
.	TRBV12-3/TRBV12-4	14	.	TRBJ1-1	CASSFRRGGTEAFF	TGTGCCAGCAGTTTCCGCAGGGGAGGAACTGAAGCTTTCTTT
.	TRBV7-8	16	.	TRBJ2-7	CASSRELGTHSYEQYF	TGTGCCAGCAGTCGGGAGCTGGGGACACACTCCTACGAGCAGTACTTC
TRBD2	TRBV20-1	15	many	TRBJ2-7	CSAGKGGLVSYEQYF	TGCAGTGCTGGAAAAGGGGGACTAGTGTCCTACGAGCAGTACTTC
.	TRBV12-3/TRBV12-4	13	many	TRBJ2-7	CASSLGRVDEQYF	TGTGCCAGCAGTTTGGGTAGGGTTGACGAGCAGTACTTC
.	TRBV18	13	few	TRBJ2-7	CASSSAQGYEQYF	TGTGCCAGCTCAAGCGCCCAGGGTTACGAGCAGTACTTC
.	TRBV20-1	14	few	TRBJ1-3	CSAGAGPSGNTIYF	TGCAGTGCAGGGGCGGGTCCGTCTGGAAACACCATATATTTT
.	TRBV10-3	13	many	TRBJ2-1	CAISGSSFNEQFF	TGTGCCATCAGTGGGTCTAGCTTTAATGAGCAGTTCTTC
TRBD1	TRBV20-1	14	many	TRBJ1-1	CSARPGTGNTEAFF	TGCAGTGCTAGGCCCGGGACAGGCAACACTGAAGCTTTCTTT
.	TRBV12-3/TRBV12-4	15	few	TRBJ1-4	CASGEGGRRNEKLFF	TGTGCCAGCGGAGAAGGTGGGAGGAGGAATGAAAAACTGTTTTTT
TRBD1	TRBV5-6	14	few	TRBJ2-2	CASTRRGRTGELFF	TGTGCCAGCACCCGCAGGGGGCGCACCGGGGAGCTGTTTTTT
.	TRBV20-1	15	.	TRBJ1-4	CSASPVRQINEKLFF	TGCAGTGCTAGTCCGGTGCGACAGATTAATGAAAAACTGTTTTTT
.	TRBV4-3	16	few	TRBJ2-5	CASSQAIGTIEETQYF	TGCGCCAGCAGCCAAGCCATAGGGACAATCGAAGAGACCCAGTACTTC
TRBD2	TRBV5-1	15	.	TRBJ2-7	CASSLDGGRGYEQYF	TGCGCCAGCAGCTTGGATGGCGGGAGAGGATACGAGCAGTACTTC
.	TRBV10-3	15	.	TRBJ2-1	CAISESRGRGNEQFF	TGTGCCATCAGTGAGTCCCGGGGGCGAGGGAATGAGCAGTTCTTC
.	TRBV7-2	15	.	TRBJ2-5	CASSLVASVGETQYF	TGTGCCAGCAGCTTAGTGGCTAGTGTCGGTGAGACCCAGTACTTC
TRBD1	TRBV6-1	14	.	TRBJ2-7	CATYRGRGTHEQYF	TGTGCCACCTACCGGGGCAGGGGGACCCACGAGCAGTACTTC
.	TRBV4-1	14	.	TRBJ1-1	CASSEYTRRFEAFF	TGCGCCAGCAGCGAATACACACGTCGATTTGAAGCTTTCTTT
.	TRBV19	14	few	TRBJ1-1	CASSISGVYTEAFF	TGTGCCAGTAGTATTTCGGGGGTCTACACTGAAGCTTTCTTT
.	TRBV5-1	14	.	TRBJ1-4	CASSLGNRDEKLFF	TGCGCCAGCAGCTTGGGCAACAGGGATGAAAAACTGTTTTTT
.	TRBV11-2	14	few	TRBJ2-4	CASSLLERRDIQYF	TGTGCCAGCAGCTTATTGGAACGAAGGGACATTCAGTACTTC
.	TRBV6-1	14	few	TRBJ2-3	CASRRPGSSNTQYF	TGTGCCAGCAGGAGGCCTGGAAGCTCGAATACGCAGTATTTT
TRBD1	TRBV29-1	14	few	TRBJ2-7	CSAGGRDRSYEQYF	TGCAGCGCTGGGGGTCGGGACAGGAGCTACGAGCAGTACTTC
TRBD1	TRBV4-3	16	few	TRBJ2-1	CASSQGGQLSYNEQFF	TGCGCCAGCAGCCAAGGGGGACAGCTTTCCTACAATGAGCAGTTCTTC
.	TRBV4-3	17	.	TRBJ2-7	CASSQDSFASVTYEQYF	TGCGCCAGCAGCCAAGATAGTTTCGCGTCGGTTACCTACGAGCAGTACTTC
TRBD1	TRBV20-1	14	.	TRBJ2-1	CSAADRGPYNEQFF	TGCAGTGCTGCCGACAGGGGGCCCTACAATGAGCAGTTCTTC
.	TRBV27	17	.	TRBJ1-5	CASSHGSSWNSNQPQHF	TGTGCCAGCAGTCACGGCAGTTCCTGGAATAGCAATCAGCCCCAGCATTTT
.	TRBV6-1	15	few	TRBJ1-1	CASIQDAGGNTEAFF	TGTGCCAGCATCCAGGACGCGGGGGGCAACACTGAAGCTTTCTTT
TRBD1	TRBV12-3/TRBV12-4	16	many	TRBJ2-1	CASRHTMGQNYNEQFF	TGTGCCAGCAGACACACCATGGGACAGAACTACAATGAGCAGTTCTTC
TRBD2	TRBV7-7	17	few	TRBJ2-1	CASSLSGVAGGYNEQFF	TGTGCTAGCAGCTTATCGGGGGTAGCGGGGGGCTACAATGAGCAGTTCTTC
.	TRBV12-3/TRBV12-4	13	.	TRBJ2-5	CASSFRNSQTQYF	TGTGCCAGCAGTTTCAGAAACAGTCAGACCCAGTACTTC
.	TRBV6-2/TRBV6-3	17	.	TRBJ2-4	CASSYFPGLSWSNIQYF	TGTGCCAGCAGTTACTTTCCGGGGCTCTCGTGGTCAAACATTCAGTACTTC
TRBD1	TRBV12-3/TRBV12-4	15	once	TRBJ2-1	CASSSPGTGIDEQFF	TGTGCCAGCAGTTCCCCCGGGACAGGTATCGATGAGCAGTTCTTC